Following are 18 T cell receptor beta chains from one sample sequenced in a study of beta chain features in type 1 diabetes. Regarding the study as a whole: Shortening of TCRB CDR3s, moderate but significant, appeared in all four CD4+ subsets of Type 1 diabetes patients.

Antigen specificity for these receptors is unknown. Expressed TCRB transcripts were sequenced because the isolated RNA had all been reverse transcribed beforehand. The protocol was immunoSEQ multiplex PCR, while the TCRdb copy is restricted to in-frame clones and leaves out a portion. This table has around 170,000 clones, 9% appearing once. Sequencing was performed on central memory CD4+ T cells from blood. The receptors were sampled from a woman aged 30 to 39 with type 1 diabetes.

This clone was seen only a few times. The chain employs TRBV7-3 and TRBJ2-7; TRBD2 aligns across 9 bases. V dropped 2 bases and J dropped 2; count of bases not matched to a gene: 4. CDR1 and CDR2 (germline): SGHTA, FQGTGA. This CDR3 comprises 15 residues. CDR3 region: CASSLGSGSPYEQYF. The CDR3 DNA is TGTGCCAGCAGCTTAGGTAGCGGGAGCCCCTACGAGCAGTACTTC.

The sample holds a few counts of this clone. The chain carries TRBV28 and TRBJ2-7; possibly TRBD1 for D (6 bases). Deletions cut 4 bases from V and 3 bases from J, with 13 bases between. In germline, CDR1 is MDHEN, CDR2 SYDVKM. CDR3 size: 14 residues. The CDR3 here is CASSSNRVYYEQYF. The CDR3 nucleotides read TGTGCCAGCAGTTCAAACAGGGTTTACTACGAGCAGTACTTC.

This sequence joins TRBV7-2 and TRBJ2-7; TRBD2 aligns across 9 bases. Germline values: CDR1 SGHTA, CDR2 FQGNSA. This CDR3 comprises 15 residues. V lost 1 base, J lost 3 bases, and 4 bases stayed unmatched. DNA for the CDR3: TGTGCCAGCAGCTTAGGGCTAGCGGGGTACTACGAGCAGTACTTC. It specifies CASSLGLAGYYEQYF. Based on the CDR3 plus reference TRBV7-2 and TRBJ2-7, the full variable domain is GAGVSQSPSNKVTEKGKDVELRCDPISGHTALYWYRQSLGQGLEFLIYFQGNSAPDKSGLPSDRFSAERTGGSVSTLTIQRTQQEDSAVYLCASSLGLAGYYEQYFGPGTRLTVT.

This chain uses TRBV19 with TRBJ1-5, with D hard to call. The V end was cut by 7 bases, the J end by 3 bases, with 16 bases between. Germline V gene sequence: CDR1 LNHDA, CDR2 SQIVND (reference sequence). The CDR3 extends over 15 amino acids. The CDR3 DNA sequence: TGTGCCAGTATGTCTCAGACGGGATACAATCAGCCCCAGCATTTT. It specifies CASMSQTGYNQPQHF.

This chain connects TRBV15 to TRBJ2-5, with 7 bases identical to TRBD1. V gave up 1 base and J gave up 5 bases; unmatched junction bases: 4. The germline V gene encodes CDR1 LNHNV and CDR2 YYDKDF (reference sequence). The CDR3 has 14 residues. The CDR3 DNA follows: TGTGCCACCAGCAGAGGACAGGGCGGCGAGACCCAGTACTTC. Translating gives CATSRGQGGETQYF.

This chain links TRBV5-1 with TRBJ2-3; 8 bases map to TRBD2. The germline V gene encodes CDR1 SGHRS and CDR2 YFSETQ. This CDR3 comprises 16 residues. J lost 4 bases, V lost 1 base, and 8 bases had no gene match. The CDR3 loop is CASSLQRESSADTQYF. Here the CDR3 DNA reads TGCGCCAGCAGCTTGCAGCGGGAGTCGAGCGCAGATACGCAGTATTTT. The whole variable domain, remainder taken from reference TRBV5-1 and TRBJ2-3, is KAGVTQTPRYLIKTRGQQVTLSCSPISGHRSVSWYQQTPGQGLQFLFEYFSETQRNKGNFPGRFSGRQFSNSRSEMNVSTLELGDSALYLCASSLQRESSADTQYFGPGTRLTVL.

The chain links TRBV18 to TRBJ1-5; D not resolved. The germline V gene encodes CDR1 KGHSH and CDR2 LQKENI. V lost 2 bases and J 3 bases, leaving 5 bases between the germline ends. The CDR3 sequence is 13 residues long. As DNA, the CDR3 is TGTGCCAGCTCACCATTTTACAATCAGCCCCAGCATTTT. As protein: CASSPFYNQPQHF.

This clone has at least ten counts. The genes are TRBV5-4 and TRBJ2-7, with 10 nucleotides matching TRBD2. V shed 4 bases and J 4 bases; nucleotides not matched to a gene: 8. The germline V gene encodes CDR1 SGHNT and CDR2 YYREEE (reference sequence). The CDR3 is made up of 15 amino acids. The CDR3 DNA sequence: TGTGCCAGCAGCCGTGCTAGCGGGAGTGGGTACGAGCAGTACTTC. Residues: CASSRASGSGYEQYF.

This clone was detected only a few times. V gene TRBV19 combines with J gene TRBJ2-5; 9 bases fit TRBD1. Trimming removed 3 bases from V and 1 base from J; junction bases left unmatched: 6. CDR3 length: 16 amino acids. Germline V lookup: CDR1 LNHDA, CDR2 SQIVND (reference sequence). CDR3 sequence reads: CASSIRDRVLQETQYF. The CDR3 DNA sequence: TGTGCCAGTAGTATCCGGGACAGGGTTCTCCAAGAGACCCAGTACTTC.

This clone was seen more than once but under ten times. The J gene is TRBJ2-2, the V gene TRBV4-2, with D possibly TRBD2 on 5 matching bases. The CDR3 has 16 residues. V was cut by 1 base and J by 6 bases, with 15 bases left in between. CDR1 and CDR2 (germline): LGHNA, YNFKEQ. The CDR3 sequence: CASSQVEASGAGELFF. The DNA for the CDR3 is TGTGCCAGCAGCCAAGTGGAGGCTTCCGGCGCCGGGGAGCTGTTTTTT.

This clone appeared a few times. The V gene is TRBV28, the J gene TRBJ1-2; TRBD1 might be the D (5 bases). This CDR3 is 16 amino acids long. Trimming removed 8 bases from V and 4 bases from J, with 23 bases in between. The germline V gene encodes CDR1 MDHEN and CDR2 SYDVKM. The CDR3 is CASGGGAMTAVYGYTF. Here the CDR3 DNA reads TGTGCCAGCGGGGGGGGTGCGATGACCGCGGTCTATGGCTACACCTTC.

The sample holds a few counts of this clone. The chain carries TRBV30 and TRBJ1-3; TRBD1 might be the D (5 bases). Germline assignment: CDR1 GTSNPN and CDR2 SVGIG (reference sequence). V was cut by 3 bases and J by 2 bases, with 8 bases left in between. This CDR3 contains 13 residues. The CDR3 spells CAWRTAPGNTIYF. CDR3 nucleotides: TGTGCCTGGAGGACAGCTCCTGGAAACACCATATATTTT.

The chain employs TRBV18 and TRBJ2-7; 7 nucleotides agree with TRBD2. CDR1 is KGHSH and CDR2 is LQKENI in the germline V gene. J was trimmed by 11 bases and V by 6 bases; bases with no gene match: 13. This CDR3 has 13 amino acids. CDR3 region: CASSPTSEGFKYF. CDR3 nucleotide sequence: TGTGCCAGCTCCCCCACTAGCGAAGGGTTTAAGTACTTC. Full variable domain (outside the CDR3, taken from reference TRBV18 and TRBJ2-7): NAGVMQNPRHLVRRRGQEARLRCSPMKGHSHVYWYRQLPEEGLKFMVYLQKENIIDESGMPKERFSAEFPKEGPSILRIQQVVRGDSAAYFCASSPTSEGFKYFGPGTRLTVT.

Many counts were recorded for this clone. The CDR3 is CASSLESSGSNYGYTF. CDR3 coding DNA: TGTGCCAGCAGTTTGGAGAGTTCAGGGTCTAACTATGGCTACACCTTC. V is TRBV28 and J is TRBJ1-2, with D possibly TRBD1 on 5 matching bases. Trimming stripped 3 bases from V and 0 bases from J, with 14 bases between. This CDR3 has 16 amino acids. CDR1 is MDHEN, CDR2 SYDVKM, per germline.

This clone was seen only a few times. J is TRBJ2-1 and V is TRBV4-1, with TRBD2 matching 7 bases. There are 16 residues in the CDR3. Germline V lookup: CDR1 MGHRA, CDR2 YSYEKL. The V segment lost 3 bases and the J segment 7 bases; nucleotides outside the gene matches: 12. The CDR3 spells CASSHLGLLTKNEQFF. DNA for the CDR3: TGCGCCAGCAGCCACTTGGGACTACTCACGAAAAATGAGCAGTTCTTC.

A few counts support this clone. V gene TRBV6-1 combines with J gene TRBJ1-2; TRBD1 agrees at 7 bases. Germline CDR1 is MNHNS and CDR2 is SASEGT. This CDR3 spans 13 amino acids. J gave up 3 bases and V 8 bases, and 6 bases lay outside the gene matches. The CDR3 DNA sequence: TGTGCCAGCTTCGGGACAGCTGACTATGGCTACACCTTC. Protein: CASFGTADYGYTF.

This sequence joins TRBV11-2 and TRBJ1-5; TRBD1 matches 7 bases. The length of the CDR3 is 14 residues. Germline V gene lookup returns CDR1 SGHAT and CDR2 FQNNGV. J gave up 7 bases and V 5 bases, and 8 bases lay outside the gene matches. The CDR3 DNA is TGTGCCAGCAGCCCAGGGGGATTGCGGCAGCCCCAGCATTTT. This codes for CASSPGGLRQPQHF.

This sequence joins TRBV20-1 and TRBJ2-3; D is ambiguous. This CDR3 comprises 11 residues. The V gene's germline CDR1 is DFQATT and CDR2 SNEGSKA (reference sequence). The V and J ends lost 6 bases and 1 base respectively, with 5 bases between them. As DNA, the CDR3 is TGCAGTGCCAAGCGCACAGATACGCAGTATTTT. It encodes CSAKRTDTQYF.